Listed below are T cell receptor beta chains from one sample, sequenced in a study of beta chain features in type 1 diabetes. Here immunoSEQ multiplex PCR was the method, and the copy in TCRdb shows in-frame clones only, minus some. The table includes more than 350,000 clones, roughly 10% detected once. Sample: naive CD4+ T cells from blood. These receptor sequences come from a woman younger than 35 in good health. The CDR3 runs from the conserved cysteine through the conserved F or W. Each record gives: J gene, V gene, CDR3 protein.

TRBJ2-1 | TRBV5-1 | CASREEPRNEQFF
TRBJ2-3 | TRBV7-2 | CASSLEFGASTDTQYF
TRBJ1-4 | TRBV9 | CASSVGWKTTNEKLFF
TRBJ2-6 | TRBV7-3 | CASSLMSGSGANVLTF
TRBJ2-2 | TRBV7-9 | CASKLNRAGGTGELFF
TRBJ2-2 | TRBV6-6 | CASSYSSTGGELFF
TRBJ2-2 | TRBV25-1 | CASSELGTGELFF
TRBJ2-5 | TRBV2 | CASSEEAGETQYF
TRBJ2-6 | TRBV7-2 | CASSFNWAGANVLTF
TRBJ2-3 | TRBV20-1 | CSARPGDAQYF
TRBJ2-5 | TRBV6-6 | CASSYSKETQYF
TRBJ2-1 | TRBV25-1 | CASSVRLGLQFF
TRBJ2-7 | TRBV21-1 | CASSKYSGKQYF
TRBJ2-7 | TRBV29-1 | CSVAPGQVKREQYF
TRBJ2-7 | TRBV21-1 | CASSKAYEQYF
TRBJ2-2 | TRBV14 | CASSPRGMNTGELFF
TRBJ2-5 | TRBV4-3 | CASSQGPGETQYF
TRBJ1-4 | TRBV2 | CASTGAGEKLFF
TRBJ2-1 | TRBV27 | CASSSYTSGDYNEQFF
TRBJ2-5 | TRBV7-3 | CASSLGQGETQYF
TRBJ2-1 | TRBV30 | CAWSVLGWPRQFF
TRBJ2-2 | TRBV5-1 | CASSLSTSNTGELFF
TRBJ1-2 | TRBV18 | CASSPLGEVEVGYTF
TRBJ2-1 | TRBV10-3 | CAISPGAGLNEQFF
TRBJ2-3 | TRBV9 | CASSVSGSSTDTQYF
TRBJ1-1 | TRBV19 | CASKEGQNTEAFF
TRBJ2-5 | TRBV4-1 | CASSRGGLETQYF
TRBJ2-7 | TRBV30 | CAWSPSGRSYEQYF
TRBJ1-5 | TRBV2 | CASRTEAMGPQHF
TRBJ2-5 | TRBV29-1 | CSVAHPLGETQYF
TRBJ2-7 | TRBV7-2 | CASSLDGTSGSGEQYF
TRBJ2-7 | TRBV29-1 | CSVGDRVLSYEQYF
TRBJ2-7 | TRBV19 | CASRPRARGGYEQYF
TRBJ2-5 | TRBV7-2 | CASSRRVAGLQETQYF
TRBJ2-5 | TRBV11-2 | CASSAGTSVGTQYF
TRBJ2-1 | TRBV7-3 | CASSRLPRQVPNEQFF
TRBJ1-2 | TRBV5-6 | CASSLGSVKNYGYTF
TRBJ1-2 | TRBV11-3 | CASSSAQGRNYGYTF
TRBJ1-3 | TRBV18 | CASSPSGSGNTIYF
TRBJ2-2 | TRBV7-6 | CASSPGVRGNTGELFF
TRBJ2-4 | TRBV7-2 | CASSSSGLAGGNIQYF
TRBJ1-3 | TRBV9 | CASSPAPGNTIYF
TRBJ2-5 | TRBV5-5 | CASGPGQGAREATQYF
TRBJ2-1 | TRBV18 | CASSLRTPGGGEHNEQFF
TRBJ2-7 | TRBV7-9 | CASSLDWGPEQYF
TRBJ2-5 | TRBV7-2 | CASSMDRGETQYF
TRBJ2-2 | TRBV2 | CASRRDSPTGELFF
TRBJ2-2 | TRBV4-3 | CASSQDAGWELFF
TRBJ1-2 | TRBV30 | CAWSVTRHGYTF
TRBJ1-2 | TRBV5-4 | CASSPTIPGYGYTF
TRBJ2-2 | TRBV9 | CASSVRGQITGELFF
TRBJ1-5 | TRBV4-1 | CASSQERQRNQPQHF
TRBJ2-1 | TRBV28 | CASTVLNRGNEQFF
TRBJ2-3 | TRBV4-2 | CASSQALTSGTDTQYF
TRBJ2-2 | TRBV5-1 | CASRPRTGGTGELFF
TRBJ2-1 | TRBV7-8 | CASSILVYNEQFF
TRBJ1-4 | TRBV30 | CAWSGGIGTFNEKLFF
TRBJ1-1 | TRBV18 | CASSFSGAGTEAFF
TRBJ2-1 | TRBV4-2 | CASSQVDRTRYNEQFF
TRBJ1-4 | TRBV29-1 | CSVRGQSNEKLFF